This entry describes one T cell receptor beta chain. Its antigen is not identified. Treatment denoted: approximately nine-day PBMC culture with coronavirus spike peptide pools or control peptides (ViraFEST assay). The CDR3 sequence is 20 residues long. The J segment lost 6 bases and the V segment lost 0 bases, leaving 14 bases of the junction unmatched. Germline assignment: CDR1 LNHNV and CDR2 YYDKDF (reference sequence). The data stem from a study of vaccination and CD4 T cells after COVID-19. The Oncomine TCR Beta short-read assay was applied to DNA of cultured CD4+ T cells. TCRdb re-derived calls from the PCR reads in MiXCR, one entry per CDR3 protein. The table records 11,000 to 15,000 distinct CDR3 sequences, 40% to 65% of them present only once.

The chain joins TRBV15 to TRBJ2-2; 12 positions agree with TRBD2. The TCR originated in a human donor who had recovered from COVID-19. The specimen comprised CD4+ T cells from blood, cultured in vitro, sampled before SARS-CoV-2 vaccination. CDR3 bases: TGTGCCACCAGCAGAGATGGTCTTCGGACTAGCGGGACTACGGCCGGGGAGCTGTTTTTT. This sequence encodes CATSRDGLRTSGTTAGELFF.